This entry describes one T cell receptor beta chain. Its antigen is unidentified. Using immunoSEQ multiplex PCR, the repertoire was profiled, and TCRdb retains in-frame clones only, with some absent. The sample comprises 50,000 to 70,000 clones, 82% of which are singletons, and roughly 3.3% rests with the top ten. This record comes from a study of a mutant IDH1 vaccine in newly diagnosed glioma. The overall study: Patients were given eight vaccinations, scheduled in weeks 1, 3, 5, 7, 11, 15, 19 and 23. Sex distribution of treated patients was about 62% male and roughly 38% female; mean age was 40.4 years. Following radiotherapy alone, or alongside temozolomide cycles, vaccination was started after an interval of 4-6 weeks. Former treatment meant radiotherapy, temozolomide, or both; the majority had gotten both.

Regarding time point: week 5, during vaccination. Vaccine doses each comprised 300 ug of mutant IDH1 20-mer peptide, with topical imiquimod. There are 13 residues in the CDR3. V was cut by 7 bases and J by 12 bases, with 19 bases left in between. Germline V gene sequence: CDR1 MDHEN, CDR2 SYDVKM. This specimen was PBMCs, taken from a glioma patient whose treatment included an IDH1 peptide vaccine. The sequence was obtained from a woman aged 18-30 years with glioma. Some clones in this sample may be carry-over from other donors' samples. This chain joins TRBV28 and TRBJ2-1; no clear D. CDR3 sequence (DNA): TGTGCCAGCACCACCTCACTGACACCACGGCAGTTCTTC. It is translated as CASTTSLTPRQFF.